This T cell receptor (beta chain) derives from a study of T cell changes during pregnancy in multiple sclerosis. The assay was immunoSEQ multiplex PCR, and TCRdb's table has in-frame clones only and misses some. The table has tens of thousands of clones, just over 90% seen once; the top ten hold roughly 1.2%. This clone came up once. The CDR3 runs to 18 residues. The specimen comprised peripheral blood, sampled in the third trimester of pregnancy. This TCR derives from a female donor with multiple sclerosis, enrolled in a pregnancy study. The V gene is TRBV21-1, the J gene TRBJ2-5; the table's D call TRBD1 went unverified against the DNA. TRBV21-1 is a documented pseudogene. DNA for the CDR3: TGTGCCAGCAGCAAGGTAGTATCAGGGGGGAGTTCTCAAGAGACCCAGTACTTC. It codes for CASSKVVSGGSSQETQYF.